This TCR beta chain stems from a study of identical twins. This clonotype was observed a handful of times. There are 15 residues in the CDR3. The V gene's germline CDR1 is SEHNR and CDR2 FQNEAQ (reference sequence). Trimming cost V 1 base and J 0 bases, with 10 bases left between them. Each CDR3 protein is one row after TCRdb ran MiXCR on the 5' RACE reads. This table has 250,000 to 350,000 distinct CDR3 sequences, over 8.5% appearing once. The data also belong to a second study, concerning yellow fever vaccine responses in identical twins.

V and J are TRBV7-9 and TRBJ2-7; D might be TRBD1 (6 bases). This clonotype originated in a woman under 30 in good health. The sequencing sample was made of CD8+ T cells sorted from blood. CDR3 coding DNA: TGTGCCAGCAGCTTAGATTTAGGGGGCTCCTACGAGCAGTACTTC. Encoded protein: CASSLDLGGSYEQYF.